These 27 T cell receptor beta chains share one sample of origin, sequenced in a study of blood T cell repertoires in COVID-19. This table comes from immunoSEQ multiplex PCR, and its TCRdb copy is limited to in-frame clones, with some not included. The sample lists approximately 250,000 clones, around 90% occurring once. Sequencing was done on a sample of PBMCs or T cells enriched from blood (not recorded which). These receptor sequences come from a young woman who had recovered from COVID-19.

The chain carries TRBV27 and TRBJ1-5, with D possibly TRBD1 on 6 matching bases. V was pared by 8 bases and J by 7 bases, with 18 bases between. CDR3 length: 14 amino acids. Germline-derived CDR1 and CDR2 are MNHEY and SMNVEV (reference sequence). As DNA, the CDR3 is TGTGCCAGCGCTGGGACACAGGGAGGGCAGCCCCAGCATTTT. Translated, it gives CASAGTQGGQPQHF.

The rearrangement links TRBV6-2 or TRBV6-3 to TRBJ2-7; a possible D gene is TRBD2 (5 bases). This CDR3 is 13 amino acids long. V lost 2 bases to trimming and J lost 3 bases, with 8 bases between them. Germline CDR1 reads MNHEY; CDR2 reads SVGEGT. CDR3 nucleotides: TGTGCCAGCAGTTACACACGGGACTACGAGCAGTACTTC. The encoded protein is CASSYTRDYEQYF.

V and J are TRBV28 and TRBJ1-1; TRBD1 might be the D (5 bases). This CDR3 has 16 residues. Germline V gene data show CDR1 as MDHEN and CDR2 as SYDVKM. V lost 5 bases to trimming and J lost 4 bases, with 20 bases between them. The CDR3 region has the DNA TGTGCCAGCAGTCCACCTTCCAGGGTATATGGCACTGAAGCTTTCTTT. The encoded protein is CASSPPSRVYGTEAFF.

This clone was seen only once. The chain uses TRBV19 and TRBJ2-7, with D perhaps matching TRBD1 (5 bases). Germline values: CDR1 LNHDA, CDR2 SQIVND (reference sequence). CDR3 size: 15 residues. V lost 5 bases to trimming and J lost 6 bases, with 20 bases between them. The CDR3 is CASSAGIRTSSEQYF. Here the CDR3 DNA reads TGTGCCAGTAGTGCAGGGATCCGAACGAGTAGCGAGCAGTACTTC.

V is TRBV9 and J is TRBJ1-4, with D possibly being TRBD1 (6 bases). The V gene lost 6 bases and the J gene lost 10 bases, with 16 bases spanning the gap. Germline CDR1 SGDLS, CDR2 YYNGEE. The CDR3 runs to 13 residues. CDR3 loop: CASKGRDTRKLFF. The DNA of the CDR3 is TGTGCCAGCAAGGGAAGGGACACTAGAAAACTGTTTTTT.

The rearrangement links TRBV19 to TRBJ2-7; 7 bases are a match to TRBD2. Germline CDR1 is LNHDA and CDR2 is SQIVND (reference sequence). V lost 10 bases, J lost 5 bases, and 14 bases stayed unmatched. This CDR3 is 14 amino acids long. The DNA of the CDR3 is TGTGCCATTGGGGGGGATCGTTACTGGGACGAGCAGTACTTC. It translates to CAIGGDRYWDEQYF.

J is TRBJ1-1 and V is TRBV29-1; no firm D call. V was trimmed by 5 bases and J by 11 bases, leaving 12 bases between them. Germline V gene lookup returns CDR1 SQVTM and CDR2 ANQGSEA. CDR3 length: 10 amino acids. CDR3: CSVFKSRAFF. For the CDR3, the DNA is TGCAGCGTTTTTAAGTCCCGGGCTTTCTTT.

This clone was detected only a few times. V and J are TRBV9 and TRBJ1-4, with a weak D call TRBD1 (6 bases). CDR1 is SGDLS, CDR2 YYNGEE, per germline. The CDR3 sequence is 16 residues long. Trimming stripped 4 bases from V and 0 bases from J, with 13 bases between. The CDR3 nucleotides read TGTGCCAGCAGCCCTGACAGGACATCAACTAATGAAAAACTGTTTTTT. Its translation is CASSPDRTSTNEKLFF. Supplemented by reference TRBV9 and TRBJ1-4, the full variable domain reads DSGVTQTPKHLITATGQRVTLRCSPRSGDLSVYWYQQSLDQGLQFLIQYYNGEERAKGNILERFSAQQFPDLHSELNLSSLELGDSALYFCASSPDRTSTNEKLFFGSGTQLSVL.

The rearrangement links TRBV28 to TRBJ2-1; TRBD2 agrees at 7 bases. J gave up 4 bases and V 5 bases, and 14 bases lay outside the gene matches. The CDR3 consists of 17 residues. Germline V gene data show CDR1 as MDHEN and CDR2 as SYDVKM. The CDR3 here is CASSTISSGLTYNEQFF. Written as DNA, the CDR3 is TGTGCCAGCAGTACCATCTCTAGCGGCCTTACTTACAATGAGCAGTTCTTC.

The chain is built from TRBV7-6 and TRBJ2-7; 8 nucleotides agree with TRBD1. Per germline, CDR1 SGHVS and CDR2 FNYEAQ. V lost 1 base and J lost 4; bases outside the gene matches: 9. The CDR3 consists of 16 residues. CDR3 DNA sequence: TGTGCCAGCAGCTTAGGGTCAGGACAGGGAGGTTACGAGCAGTACTTC. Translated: CASSLGSGQGGYEQYF.

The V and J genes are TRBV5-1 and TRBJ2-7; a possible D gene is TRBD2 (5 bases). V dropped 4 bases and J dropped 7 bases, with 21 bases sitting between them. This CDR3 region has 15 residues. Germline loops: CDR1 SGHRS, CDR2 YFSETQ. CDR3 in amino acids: CASSIGGLDAWEQYF. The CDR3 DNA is TGCGCCAGCAGCATTGGCGGGTTGGACGCGTGGGAGCAGTACTTC.

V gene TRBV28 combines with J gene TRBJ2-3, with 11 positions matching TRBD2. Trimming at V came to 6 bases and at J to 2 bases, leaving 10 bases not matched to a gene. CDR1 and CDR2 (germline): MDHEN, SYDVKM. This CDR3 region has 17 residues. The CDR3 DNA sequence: TGTGCCAGCAGACTTTATAGACTAGCGGGGATCACAGATACGCAGTATTTT. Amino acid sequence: CASRLYRLAGITDTQYF. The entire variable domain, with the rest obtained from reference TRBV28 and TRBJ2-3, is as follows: DVKVTQSSRYLVKRTGEKVFLECVQDMDHENMFWYRQDPGLGLRLIYFSYDVKMKEKGDIPEGYSVSREKKERFSLILESASTNQTSMYLCASRLYRLAGITDTQYFGPGTRLTVL.

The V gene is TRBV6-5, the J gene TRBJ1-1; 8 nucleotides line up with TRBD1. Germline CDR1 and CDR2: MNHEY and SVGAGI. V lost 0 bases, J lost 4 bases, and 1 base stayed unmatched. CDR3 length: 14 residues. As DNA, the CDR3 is TGTGCCAGCAGTTACTCGACAGGGGCCACTGAAGCTTTCTTT. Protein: CASSYSTGATEAFF.

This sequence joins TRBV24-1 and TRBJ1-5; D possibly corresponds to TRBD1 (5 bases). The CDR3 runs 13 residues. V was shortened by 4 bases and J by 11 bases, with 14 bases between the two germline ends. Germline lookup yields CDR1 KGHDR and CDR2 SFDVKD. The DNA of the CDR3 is TGTGCCACCAGTGACCCGGACGAAGGGGCCCAGCATTTT. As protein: CATSDPDEGAQHF.

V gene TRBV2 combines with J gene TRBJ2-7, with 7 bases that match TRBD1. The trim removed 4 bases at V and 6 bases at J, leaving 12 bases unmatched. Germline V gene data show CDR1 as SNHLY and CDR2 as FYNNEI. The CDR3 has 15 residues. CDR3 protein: CASSVGWDSLAEQYF. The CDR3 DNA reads TGTGCCAGCAGTGTGGGATGGGACAGTTTAGCCGAGCAGTACTTC.

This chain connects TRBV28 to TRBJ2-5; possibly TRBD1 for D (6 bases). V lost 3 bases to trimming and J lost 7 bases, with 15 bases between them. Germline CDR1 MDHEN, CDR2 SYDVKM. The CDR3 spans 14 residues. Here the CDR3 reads CASSFLDSSGTQYF. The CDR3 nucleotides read TGTGCCAGCAGTTTTCTGGACAGCTCTGGGACCCAGTACTTC.

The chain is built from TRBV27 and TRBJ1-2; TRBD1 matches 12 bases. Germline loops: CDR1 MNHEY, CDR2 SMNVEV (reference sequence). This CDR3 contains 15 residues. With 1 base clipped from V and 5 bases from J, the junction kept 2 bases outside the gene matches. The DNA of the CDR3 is TGTGCCAGCAGTTTATGGGGACAGGGGGCTTATGGCTACACCTTC. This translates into CASSLWGQGAYGYTF.

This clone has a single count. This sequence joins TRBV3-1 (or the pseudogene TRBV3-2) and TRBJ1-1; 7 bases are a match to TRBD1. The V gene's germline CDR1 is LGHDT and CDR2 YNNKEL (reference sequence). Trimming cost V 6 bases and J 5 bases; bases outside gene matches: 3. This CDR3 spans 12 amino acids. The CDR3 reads CASRTGRTEAFF. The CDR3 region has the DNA TGTGCCAGCAGGACAGGGAGGACTGAAGCTTTCTTT.

The CDR3 nucleotides are TGTGCCAGCAGTTTATGGTTATCGGGTAATGAGCAGTTCTTC. As protein: CASSLWLSGNEQFF. This chain joins TRBV27 and TRBJ2-1, with D hard to call. The length of the CDR3 is 14 residues. The V and J ends lost 1 base and 7 bases respectively, with 11 bases between them. Germline V gene data show CDR1 as MNHEY and CDR2 as SMNVEV (reference sequence).

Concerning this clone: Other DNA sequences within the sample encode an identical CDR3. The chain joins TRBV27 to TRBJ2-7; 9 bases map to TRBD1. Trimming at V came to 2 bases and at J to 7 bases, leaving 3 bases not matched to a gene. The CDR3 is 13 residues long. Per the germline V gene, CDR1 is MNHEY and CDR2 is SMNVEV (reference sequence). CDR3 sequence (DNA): TGTGCCAGCAGTTTAGACAGGGGGTATGAGCAGTACTTC. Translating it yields CASSLDRGYEQYF.

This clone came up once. CDR3 sequence (DNA): TGTGCCAGCAGCTCCGGGGTTGGAGATACGCAGTATTTT. Translated: CASSSGVGDTQYF. This chain links TRBV5-4 with TRBJ2-3; a possible D gene is TRBD2 (5 bases). The CDR3 totals 13 residues. Trimming shortened V by 3 bases and J by 5 bases, and 10 bases separated the two germline ends. Per the germline V gene, CDR1 is SGHNT and CDR2 is YYREEE (reference sequence).

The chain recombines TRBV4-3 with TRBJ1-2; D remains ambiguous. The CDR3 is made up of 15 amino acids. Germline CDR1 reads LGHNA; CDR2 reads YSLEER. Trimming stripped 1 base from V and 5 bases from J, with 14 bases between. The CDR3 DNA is TGCGCCAGCAGCCAAGCGGACCGCGGGATGTATGGCTACACCTTC. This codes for CASSQADRGMYGYTF.

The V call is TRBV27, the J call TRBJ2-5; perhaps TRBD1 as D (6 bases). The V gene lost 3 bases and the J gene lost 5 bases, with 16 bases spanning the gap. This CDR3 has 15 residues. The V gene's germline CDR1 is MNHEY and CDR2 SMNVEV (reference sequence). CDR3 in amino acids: CASSFGGQGLETQYF. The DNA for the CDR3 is TGTGCCAGCAGTTTTGGGGGACAAGGTCTGGAGACCCAGTACTTC.

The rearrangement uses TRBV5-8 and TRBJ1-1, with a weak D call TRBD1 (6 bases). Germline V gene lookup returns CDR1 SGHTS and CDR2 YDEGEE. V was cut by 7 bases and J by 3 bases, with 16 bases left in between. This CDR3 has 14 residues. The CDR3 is CASRTAGRDTEAFF. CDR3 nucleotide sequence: TGTGCCAGCCGGACAGCCGGTCGAGACACTGAAGCTTTCTTT.

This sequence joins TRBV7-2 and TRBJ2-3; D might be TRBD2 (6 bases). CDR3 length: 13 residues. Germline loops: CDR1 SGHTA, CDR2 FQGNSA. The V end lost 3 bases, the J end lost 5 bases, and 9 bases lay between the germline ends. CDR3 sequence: CASSFRGGDTQYF. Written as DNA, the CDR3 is TGTGCCAGCAGCTTCCGGGGAGGAGATACGCAGTATTTT.

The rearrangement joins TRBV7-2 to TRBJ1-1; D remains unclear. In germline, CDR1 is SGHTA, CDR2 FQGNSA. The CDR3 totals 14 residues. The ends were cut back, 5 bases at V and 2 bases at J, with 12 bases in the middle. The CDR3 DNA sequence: TGTGCCAGCAGCCTTGACGCGGTTAACACTGAAGCTTTCTTT. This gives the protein CASSLDAVNTEAFF. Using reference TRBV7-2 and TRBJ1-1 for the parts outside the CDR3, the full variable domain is GAGVSQSPSNKVTEKGKDVELRCDPISGHTALYWYRQSLGQGLEFLIYFQGNSAPDKSGLPSDRFSAERTGGSVSTLTIQRTQQEDSAVYLCASSLDAVNTEAFFGQGTRLTVV.

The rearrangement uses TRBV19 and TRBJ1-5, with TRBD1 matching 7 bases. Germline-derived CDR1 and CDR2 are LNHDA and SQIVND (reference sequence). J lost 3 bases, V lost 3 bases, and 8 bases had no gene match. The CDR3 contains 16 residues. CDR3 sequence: CASSMGTGTVNQPQHF. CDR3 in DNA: TGTGCCAGTAGTATGGGGACCGGGACAGTCAATCAGCCCCAGCATTTT.